A single sample is the source of the 15 T cell receptor beta chains below, sequenced in a study of PD-1 blockade in mismatch repair-deficient tumors. Repertoires were generated with immunoSEQ multiplex PCR, while TCRdb's copy carries only in-frame clones and drops some. Among some 40,000 clones listed, over 80% were seen once. This specimen consisted of PBMCs, obtained about 40 weeks after starting pembrolizumab. These TCRs come from an adult with mismatch repair-deficient cancer.

In this sample, this clone turned up a few times. This chain links TRBV29-1 with TRBJ2-7, with D possibly being TRBD2 (5 bases). Germline lookup yields CDR1 SQVTM and CDR2 ANQGSEA. The CDR3 contains 13 residues. Between the trimmed V and J ends, which lost 6 bases and 3 bases, there was a span of 15 bases. CDR3 sequence (DNA): TGCAGCGTCTTAATTGGCCGGGACTACGAGCAGTACTTC. Translation gives CSVLIGRDYEQYF.

The V call is TRBV7-2, the J call TRBJ2-3; tentative D call: TRBD1 (5 bases). The CDR3 loop spans 14 amino acids. V lost 4 bases, J lost 4 bases, and 12 bases lay in between. CDR1 and CDR2 (germline): SGHTA, FQGNSA. The CDR3 reads CASSSRTGSDTQYF. In DNA form, the CDR3 reads TGTGCCAGCAGCTCCAGAACAGGATCAGATACGCAGTATTTT.

V gene TRBV2 combines with J gene TRBJ2-5, with 7 nucleotides matching TRBD2. The germline V gene encodes CDR1 SNHLY and CDR2 FYNNEI. The junction had 11 bases not matched to a gene; V was cut back by 8 bases and J by 5 bases. The CDR3 is 14 residues long. The CDR3 spells CASAGEPLGETQYF. The DNA of the CDR3 is TGTGCCAGCGCGGGGGAACCCTTGGGGGAGACCCAGTACTTC.

The CDR3 loop reads CSGTYNYGYTF. CDR3 coding DNA: TGCAGCGGAACTTATAACTATGGCTACACCTTC. The chain is built from TRBV29-1 and TRBJ1-2; D gene ambiguous. V lost 7 bases and J 1 base, leaving 7 bases between the germline ends. The CDR3 length is 11 residues. CDR1 SQVTM and CDR2 ANQGSEA come from the germline V gene.

The chain recombines TRBV5-5 with TRBJ1-2; D ambiguous. The V end was cut by 4 bases, the J end by 8 bases, with 12 bases between. This CDR3 is built from 12 residues. Germline values: CDR1 SGHKS, CDR2 YYEKEE (reference sequence). The CDR3 DNA reads as TGTGCCAGCAGCCCCACGCCCCGGGGCTACACCTTC. Protein product: CASSPTPRGYTF.

The CDR3 DNA sequence: TGTGCCAGCAGTTTAGGACAGTTCGAAGAGTATTTT. Its protein is CASSLGQFEEYF. This chain connects TRBV28 to TRBJ2-3, with D possibly matching TRBD1 (6 bases). The CDR3 has 12 amino acids. The germline V and J ends were trimmed by 2 bases and 13 bases, with 13 bases remaining between them. Germline CDR1 MDHEN, CDR2 SYDVKM.

CDR3 coding DNA: TGTGCCAGCAGCCTTCGGGTACCGACAGATACGCAGTATTTT. It yields the protein CASSLRVPTDTQYF. V and J are TRBV6-5 and TRBJ2-3; D remains unclear. The CDR3 is 14 residues long. The ends were cut back, 6 bases at V and 3 bases at J, with 13 bases in the middle. CDR1 MNHEY and CDR2 SVGAGI come from the germline V gene.

The chain employs TRBV18 and TRBJ1-1; 8 bases line up with TRBD1. This CDR3 region has 15 residues. V shed 4 bases and J 3 bases; nucleotides not matched to a gene: 7. The germline CDR1 and CDR2 sequences are KGHSH and LQKENI. The CDR3 is CASSQRQGLYTEAFF. DNA of the CDR3: TGTGCCAGCTCACAAAGACAGGGGCTATACACTGAAGCTTTCTTT. Filled out from reference TRBV18 and TRBJ1-1, the complete variable domain reads NAGVMQNPRHLVRRRGQEARLRCSPMKGHSHVYWYRQLPEEGLKFMVYLQKENIIDESGMPKERFSAEFPKEGPSILRIQQVVRGDSAAYFCASSQRQGLYTEAFFGQGTRLTVV.

This clone was counted only a few times. V is TRBV6-6 and J is TRBJ2-7, with D maybe TRBD1 (5 bases). With 1 base removed from V and 5 bases from J, the gap between germline ends came to 12 bases. Germline V lookup: CDR1 MNHNY, CDR2 SVGAGI (reference sequence). CDR3 length: 14 residues. CDR3 sequence: CASSYLTAGHEQYF. For the CDR3, the DNA is TGTGCCAGCAGTTACTTAACAGCAGGGCACGAGCAGTACTTC.

This chain connects TRBV30 to TRBJ1-1; D possibly corresponds to TRBD1 (5 bases). V dropped 6 bases and J dropped 6 bases, with 11 bases sitting between them. This CDR3 region has 11 residues. CDR1 and CDR2 (germline): GTSNPN, SVGIG (reference sequence). CDR3 sequence (DNA): TGTGCCTGCACCGGGGGTGCTGAAGCTTTCTTT. Its translation: CACTGGAEAFF.

This clone was seen only once. V and J are TRBV4-1 and TRBJ1-3; the D is unclear. V shed 2 bases and J shed 0 bases, with 14 bases lying between them. Germline V gene lookup returns CDR1 MGHRA and CDR2 YSYEKL. This CDR3 spans 17 amino acids. CDR3 nucleotides: TGCGCCAGCAGCCAAACCGCGACATCCTACTCTGGAAACACCATATATTTT. Translating it yields CASSQTATSYSGNTIYF.

The V gene is TRBV29-1, the J gene TRBJ2-1; 12 bases fit TRBD2. The germline CDR1 and CDR2 sequences are SQVTM and ANQGSEA. V lost 3 bases, J lost 1 base, and 4 bases stayed unmatched. CDR3 length equals 16 residues. The CDR3 reads CSVDGLAGFSYNEQFF. DNA for the CDR3: TGCAGCGTTGACGGACTAGCGGGATTTTCCTACAATGAGCAGTTCTTC.

The CDR3 nucleotides are TGCGCCAGCAGCTTGGCCGGGACAGGGGCCTACGAGCAGTACTTC. This gives the protein CASSLAGTGAYEQYF. The genes are TRBV5-1 and TRBJ2-5, with 10 bases identical to TRBD1. The tail of the sequence fits TRBJ2-7 better, so the J call may be wrong. The CDR3 has 15 amino acids. CDR1 and CDR2 from the germline V gene are SGHRS and YFSETQ.

The J gene is TRBJ1-4, the V gene TRBV23-1, with D uncertain. TRBV23-1 is annotated as an ORF whose role is uncertain. The CDR3 loop spans 18 amino acids. V lost 3 bases and J 0 bases, leaving 17 bases between the germline ends. The CDR3 DNA follows: TGCGCCAGCAGTCACCGGGCGGGCTCCACCTCAACTAATGAAAAACTGTTTTTT. Protein: CASSHRAGSTSTNEKLFF.

The chain recombines TRBV7-2 with TRBJ1-1; 8 bases are shared with TRBD1. V was clipped by 5 bases and J by 5 bases; unmatched bases: 13. Germline V gene sequence: CDR1 SGHTA, CDR2 FQGNSA. This CDR3 is built from 16 residues. As DNA, the CDR3 is TGTGCCAGCAGCCTAGGGCAGGGGGCGCTGGGAACTGAAGCTTTCTTT. Encoded protein: CASSLGQGALGTEAFF.